Following are 21 T cell receptor beta chains from one sample sequenced in a study of beta chain features in type 1 diabetes. Notes on the study in general: In all four CD4+ subsets, TCRB CDR3 length was significantly, moderately reduced in type 1 diabetes.

These receptors' targets are unknown. What was sequenced were expressed TCRB transcripts, since all of the isolated RNA had been reverse transcribed. Sequencing was performed with immunoSEQ multiplex PCR; in TCRdb, only in-frame clones are kept and a portion is missing. Among 95,000 to 150,000 clones, about 17% were seen once, and the ten largest hold roughly 2.5%. The sample taken for sequencing was central memory CD4+ T cells from blood. All receptors derive from a man under 40 with type 1 diabetes.

This clone was observed a few times. This CDR3 is CASSLEGRGTDTQYF. CDR3 DNA: TGTGCCAGCAGCTTAGAGGGAAGAGGCACAGATACGCAGTATTTT. The chain has TRBV7-2 and TRBJ2-3; D gene ambiguous. CDR1 SGHTA and CDR2 FQGNSA come from the germline V gene. Trimming cost V 1 base and J 1 base, with 9 bases left between them. There are 15 residues in the CDR3.

This clone was observed once. J is TRBJ2-1 and V is TRBV5-4, with D perhaps matching TRBD1 (6 bases). The CDR3 is 13 residues long. Trimming removed 3 bases from V and 12 bases from J, with 16 bases in between. Germline V CDR1 and CDR2: SGHNT, YYREEE (reference sequence). CDR3 sequence reads: CASSSTGSIGQFF. CDR3 sequence (DNA): TGTGCCAGCAGCTCCACAGGGAGCATTGGGCAGTTCTTC.

This clone has only a few counts. This chain joins TRBV10-3 and TRBJ1-2, with D unresolved. V lost 5 bases and J lost 1, with 8 bases in between. The CDR3 extends over 13 amino acids. Germline CDR1 is ENHRY and CDR2 is SYGVKD. CDR3 nucleotides: TGTGCCATCAGTCCCGACGGTAACTATGGCTACACCTTC. Translation gives CAISPDGNYGYTF.

The CDR3 region is CASSPGRDRAEQFF. CDR3 coding DNA: TGTGCCAGCTCACCAGGAAGGGATAGGGCCGAGCAGTTCTTC. This chain links TRBV18 with TRBJ2-1; D gene unclear. The germline V and J ends were trimmed by 2 bases and 10 bases, with 15 bases remaining between them. There are 14 residues in the CDR3. The germline gives CDR1 KGHSH, CDR2 LQKENI.

The genes are TRBV4-3 and TRBJ1-4; possibly TRBD1 for D (6 bases). The CDR3 extends over 15 amino acids. V shed 4 bases and J shed 5 bases, with 14 bases lying between them. The germline V gene encodes CDR1 LGHNA and CDR2 YSLEER. As DNA, the CDR3 is TGCGCCAGCAGCCGGCTGGCAGGGGAGAATGAAAAACTGTTTTTT. The encoded protein is CASSRLAGENEKLFF.

This clone was counted only a few times. The chain joins TRBV30 to TRBJ2-7; D is possibly TRBD1 (6 bases). The V end was cut by 0 bases, the J end by 1 base, with 10 bases between. CDR1 is GTSNPN and CDR2 is SVGIG in the germline V gene (reference sequence). The CDR3 spans 14 residues. CDR3 bases: TGTGCCTGGAGTGTACAGGGCAAGTCCTACGAGCAGTACTTC. This translates into CAWSVQGKSYEQYF.

This clone has just a few counts. The J gene is TRBJ2-5, the V gene TRBV29-1, with 9 positions matching TRBD1. CDR3 length equals 14 residues. V trimming: 4 bases; J trimming: 5 bases; junction bases outside the gene matches: 8. Germline V gives CDR1 SQVTM, CDR2 ANQGSEA. CDR3 DNA: TGCAGCGTTGTCGGGACAGGGCCTTCGGAGACCCAGTACTTC. Translation gives CSVVGTGPSETQYF.

The V call is TRBV9, the J call TRBJ1-2; D gene ambiguous. V lost 0 bases and J lost 4, with 13 bases in between. The CDR3 extends over 15 amino acids. Germline V gene data show CDR1 as SGDLS and CDR2 as YYNGEE. The CDR3 sequence: CASSVDAAPGYGYTF. Here the CDR3 DNA reads TGTGCCAGCAGCGTAGACGCAGCGCCGGGCTATGGCTACACCTTC.

The chain is built from TRBV6-5 and TRBJ1-2; no clear D. The CDR3 extends over 13 amino acids. V lost 5 bases, J lost 6 bases, and 13 bases lay in between. Germline V gene lookup returns CDR1 MNHEY and CDR2 SVGAGI. CDR3: CASSDYVGDGYTF. The CDR3 DNA follows: TGTGCCAGCAGTGACTATGTTGGAGATGGCTACACCTTC.

This clone was detected a few times. The chain recombines TRBV6-5 with TRBJ1-3; D unresolved. With 4 bases removed from V and 0 bases from J, the gap between germline ends came to 10 bases. This CDR3 is built from 15 residues. Germline values: CDR1 MNHEY, CDR2 SVGAGI. Here the CDR3 reads CASSLGPISGNTIYF. CDR3 bases: TGTGCCAGCAGTTTAGGACCGATCTCTGGAAACACCATATATTTT.

This clone came up many times. V is TRBV29-1 and J is TRBJ1-5; 7 nucleotides line up with TRBD1. The length of the CDR3 is 15 residues. Per germline, CDR1 SQVTM and CDR2 ANQGSEA. The V gene end was trimmed by 5 bases and the J gene end by 6 bases; junction bases not matched to a gene: 13. CDR3 protein: CSVKAGGTGSQPQHF. The CDR3 region has the DNA TGCAGCGTTAAGGCAGGGGGTACCGGGAGTCAGCCCCAGCATTTT.

The chain couples TRBV6-6 to TRBJ2-5; the match to TRBD1 covers 8 bases. The CDR3 has 15 amino acids. CDR1 is MNHNY and CDR2 is SVGAGI in the germline V gene (reference sequence). The junction had 10 bases not matched to a gene; V was cut back by 7 bases and J by 3 bases. Here the CDR3 DNA reads TGTGCCAGCACCCCTTTGGGGGGACAGGAAGAGACCCAGTACTTC. It yields the protein CASTPLGGQEETQYF.

Concerning this clone: Other nucleotide sequences from this sample produce the same CDR3. CDR3 residues: CAWTSSTTDTQYF. The CDR3 DNA is TGTGCCTGGACTAGTTCCACCACAGATACGCAGTATTTT. J is TRBJ2-3 and V is TRBV30; no clear D gene. The CDR3 extends over 13 amino acids. Germline V gene sequence: CDR1 GTSNPN, CDR2 SVGIG (reference sequence). V was clipped by 4 bases and J by 2 bases, with 10 bases between them. Drawing the rest from reference TRBV30 and TRBJ2-3, the complete variable domain is SQTIHQWPATLVQPVGSPLSLECTVEGTSNPNLYWYRQAAGRGLQLLFYSVGIGQISSEVPQNLSASRPQDRQFILSSKKLLLSDSGFYLCAWTSSTTDTQYFGPGTRLTVL.

In its sample, this clone was seen a few times. This sequence joins TRBV7-2 and TRBJ2-7; 7 positions agree with TRBD1. Germline CDR1 is SGHTA and CDR2 is FQGNSA. This CDR3 has 15 residues. J lost 2 bases, V lost 1 base, and 5 bases had no gene match. The CDR3, as DNA: TGTGCCAGCAGCTTAGATCCCGGGACAGCCTACGAGCAGTACTTC. Protein product: CASSLDPGTAYEQYF.

This clone was seen only a few times. The rearrangement links TRBV5-6 to TRBJ2-5; 8 bases match TRBD2. This CDR3 comprises 14 residues. V dropped 2 bases and J dropped 3; count of bases not matched to a gene: 3. Per germline, CDR1 SGHDT and CDR2 YYEEEE. As DNA, the CDR3 is TGTGCCAGCAGCTTTTTAGCGGGAAAAGAGACCCAGTACTTC. This translates into CASSFLAGKETQYF.

This clone was counted a few times. This chain connects TRBV2 to TRBJ1-5; tentative D call: TRBD1 (5 bases). Germline V CDR1 and CDR2: SNHLY, FYNNEI. The CDR3 totals 15 residues. V lost 2 bases, J lost 10 bases, and 18 bases lay in between. The CDR3: CASSEFKGPVVPQHF. In nucleotides, the CDR3 is TGTGCCAGCAGTGAATTTAAGGGGCCAGTGGTTCCCCAGCATTTT.

The chain is built from TRBV29-1 and TRBJ2-7; 8 nucleotides agree with TRBD2. Germline V gene lookup returns CDR1 SQVTM and CDR2 ANQGSEA. The CDR3 sequence is 15 residues long. Trimming took 0 bases from V and 3 from J; bases not matched to a gene: 7. The CDR3 DNA reads TGCAGCGTTGAAGACCCAAGGCGGGGGGACTACGAGCAGTACTTC. Translation: CSVEDPRRGDYEQYF.

This clone was found a few times. V is TRBV6-5 and J is TRBJ2-1, with 9 bases identical to TRBD1. The CDR3 is 15 amino acids. The J segment lost 4 bases and the V segment lost 5 bases, leaving 6 bases of the junction unmatched. The germline V gene encodes CDR1 MNHEY and CDR2 SVGAGI. Here the CDR3 DNA reads TGTGCCAGCAGTAAAGGGGACAGGGAGTACAATGAGCAGTTCTTC. This translates into CASSKGDREYNEQFF.

The chain employs TRBV7-2 and TRBJ2-5, with D perhaps matching TRBD1 or TRBD2 (6 bases each). Trimming left V 5 bases short and J 5 bases short, with 15 bases between. This CDR3 is 14 amino acids long. CDR1 and CDR2 from the germline V gene are SGHTA and FQGNSA. This CDR3 reads CASSLTGARETQYF. Written as DNA, the CDR3 is TGTGCCAGCAGCCTTACGGGGGCCCGGGAGACCCAGTACTTC.

The gene calls are TRBV5-1 and TRBJ2-1; D unclear. V lost 4 bases and J 7 bases, leaving 9 bases between the germline ends. Germline CDR1 SGHRS, CDR2 YFSETQ. The CDR3 covers 12 residues. The CDR3 region is CASSPDWNEQFF. The DNA for the CDR3 is TGCGCCAGCAGCCCCGACTGGAATGAGCAGTTCTTC. Full variable domain (remainder filled in from reference TRBV5-1 and TRBJ2-1): KAGVTQTPRYLIKTRGQQVTLSCSPISGHRSVSWYQQTPGQGLQFLFEYFSETQRNKGNFPGRFSGRQFSNSRSEMNVSTLELGDSALYLCASSPDWNEQFFGPGTRLTVL.

This clone was seen a handful of times. The chain links TRBV5-1 to TRBJ2-5; D might be TRBD1 (5 bases). The CDR3 totals 13 residues. The V end was cut by 2 bases, the J end by 1 base, with 6 bases between. Germline loops: CDR1 SGHRS, CDR2 YFSETQ. The CDR3 DNA sequence: TGCGCCAGCAGCTTACAGGCCCAAGAGACCCAGTACTTC. Translated, it gives CASSLQAQETQYF.